This T cell receptor beta chain originates from a study of siplizumab effects on memory and regulatory T cells. CDR1 and CDR2 from the germline V gene are SGHNT and YYREEE (reference sequence). J lost 4 bases, V lost 2 bases, and 3 bases had no gene match. CDR3 length: 14 amino acids. Per sample, some 93,000 TCR templates were assayed. The method was immunoSEQ multiplex PCR; TCRdb's version includes in-frame clones alone and lacks a portion of them. The top ten clones hold more than 0.3% of a sample with 100,000 or so clones, 90% to 95% of them seen once. The rearrangement uses TRBV5-4 and TRBJ1-2; 9 bases fit TRBD1. The specimen sequenced was CD4+ T cells sorted from blood. The receptor was isolated from a human donor in good health. CDR3 amino acids: CASSLQGASYGYTF. CDR3 bases: TGTGCCAGCAGCTTACAGGGGGCCTCCTATGGCTACACCTTC.